This T cell receptor beta chain comes out of a study of blood T cell repertoires in COVID-19. Overall study: There were acute and convalescent COVID-19 samples, and they came from the United States, Italy and Spain. T cells, B-cell-depleted T cells, or PBMCs supplied cDNA or gDNA.

Per the original data handling: From reference gene primer amplification, estimates of nucleated cell counts were derived. Measured with immunoSEQ multiplex PCR; TCRdb has only the in-frame clones, and not every one. The DNA gave D and trimming, while V, J and clone size come from that table. The sample consists of some 300,000 clones, about 88% of them appearing once. This clone was seen just once. J lost 2 bases, V lost 3 bases, and 3 bases had no gene match. Per germline, CDR1 SGHRS and CDR2 YFSETQ. This CDR3 has 16 residues. Sequencing was performed on peripheral blood. This TCR was recovered from a man between 65 and 79 years old with acute or convalescent COVID-19. V is TRBV5-1 and J is TRBJ2-5, with 14 bases lining up with TRBD2. The CDR3 region is CASSSGLAGGQETQYF. CDR3 nucleotide sequence: TGCGCCAGCAGCTCCGGACTAGCGGGAGGTCAAGAGACCCAGTACTTC.